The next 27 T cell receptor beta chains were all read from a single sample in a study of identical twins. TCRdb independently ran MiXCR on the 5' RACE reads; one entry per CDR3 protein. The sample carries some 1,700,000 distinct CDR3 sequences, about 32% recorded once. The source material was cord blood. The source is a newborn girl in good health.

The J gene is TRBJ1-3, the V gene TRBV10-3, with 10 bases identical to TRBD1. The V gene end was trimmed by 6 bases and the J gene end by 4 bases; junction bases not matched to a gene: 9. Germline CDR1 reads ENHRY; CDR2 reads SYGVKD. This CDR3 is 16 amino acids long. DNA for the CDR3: TGTGCCATCAGATCCGGGACAGGGGTCCTCGGAAACACCATATATTTT. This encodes CAIRSGTGVLGNTIYF.

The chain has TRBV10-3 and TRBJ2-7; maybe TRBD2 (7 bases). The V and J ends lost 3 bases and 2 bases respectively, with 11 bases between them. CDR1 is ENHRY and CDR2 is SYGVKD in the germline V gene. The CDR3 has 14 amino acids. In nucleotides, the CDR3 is TGTGCCATCAGTGAAGGGGGGACTACCTACGAGCAGTACTTC. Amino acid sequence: CAISEGGTTYEQYF.

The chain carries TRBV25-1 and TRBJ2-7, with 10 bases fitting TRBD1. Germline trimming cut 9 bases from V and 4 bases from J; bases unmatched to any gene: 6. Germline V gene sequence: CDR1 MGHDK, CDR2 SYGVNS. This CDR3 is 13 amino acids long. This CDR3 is CASGDRGGYEQYF. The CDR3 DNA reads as TGTGCCAGTGGGGACAGGGGAGGATACGAGCAGTACTTC.

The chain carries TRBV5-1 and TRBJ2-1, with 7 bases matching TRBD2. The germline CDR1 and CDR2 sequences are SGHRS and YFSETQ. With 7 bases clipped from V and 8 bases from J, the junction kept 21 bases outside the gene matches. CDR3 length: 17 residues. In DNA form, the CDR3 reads TGCGCCAGCGCCGACAATAGCGGGCTCATCAGAGGGGATGAGCAGTTCTTC. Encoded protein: CASADNSGLIRGDEQFF. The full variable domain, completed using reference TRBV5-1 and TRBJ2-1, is KAGVTQTPRYLIKTRGQQVTLSCSPISGHRSVSWYQQTPGQGLQFLFEYFSETQRNKGNFPGRFSGRQFSNSRSEMNVSTLELGDSALYLCASADNSGLIRGDEQFFGPGTRLTVL.

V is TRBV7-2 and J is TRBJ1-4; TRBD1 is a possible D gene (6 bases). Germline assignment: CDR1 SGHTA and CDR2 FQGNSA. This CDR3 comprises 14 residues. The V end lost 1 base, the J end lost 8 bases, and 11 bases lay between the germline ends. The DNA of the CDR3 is TGTGCCAGCAGCTTAGAACCAGGGGCAGAAAAACTGTTTTTT. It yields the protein CASSLEPGAEKLFF.

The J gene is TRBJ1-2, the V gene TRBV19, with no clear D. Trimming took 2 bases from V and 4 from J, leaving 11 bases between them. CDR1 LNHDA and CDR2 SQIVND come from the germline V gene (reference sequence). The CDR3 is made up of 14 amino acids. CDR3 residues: CASSIFAGGYGYTF. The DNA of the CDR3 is TGTGCCAGTAGTATATTCGCAGGAGGCTATGGCTACACCTTC.

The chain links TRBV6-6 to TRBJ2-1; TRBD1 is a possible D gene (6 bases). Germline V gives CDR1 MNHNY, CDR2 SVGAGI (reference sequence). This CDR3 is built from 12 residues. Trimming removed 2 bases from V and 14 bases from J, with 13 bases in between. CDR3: CASSYETGPEFF. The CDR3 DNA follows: TGTGCCAGCAGTTACGAGACAGGTCCTGAGTTCTTC.

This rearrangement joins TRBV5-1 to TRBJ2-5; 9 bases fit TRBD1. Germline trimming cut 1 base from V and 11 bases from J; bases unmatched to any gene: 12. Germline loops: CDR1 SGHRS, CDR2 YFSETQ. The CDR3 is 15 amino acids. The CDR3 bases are TGCGCCAGCAGCTTGTTACAGGGGGCTAACGATGAGCAGTACTTC. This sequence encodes CASSLLQGANDEQYF.

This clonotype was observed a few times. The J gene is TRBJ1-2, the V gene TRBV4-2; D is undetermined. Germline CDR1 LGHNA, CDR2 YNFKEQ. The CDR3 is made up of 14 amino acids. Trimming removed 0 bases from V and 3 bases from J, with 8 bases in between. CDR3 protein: CASSQDWEDYGYTF. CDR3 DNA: TGTGCCAGCAGCCAAGACTGGGAAGACTATGGCTACACCTTC.

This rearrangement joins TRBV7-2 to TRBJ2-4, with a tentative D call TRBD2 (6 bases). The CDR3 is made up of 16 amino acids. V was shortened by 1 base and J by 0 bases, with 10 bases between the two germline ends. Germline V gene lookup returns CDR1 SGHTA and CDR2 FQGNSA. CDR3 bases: TGTGCCAGCAGCTTAGGGCGGGGTCAAGCCAAAAACATTCAGTACTTC. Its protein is CASSLGRGQAKNIQYF.

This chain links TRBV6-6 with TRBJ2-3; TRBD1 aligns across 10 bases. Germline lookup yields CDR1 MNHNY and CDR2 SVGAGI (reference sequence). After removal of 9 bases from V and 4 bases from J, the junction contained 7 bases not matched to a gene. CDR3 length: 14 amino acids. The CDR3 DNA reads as TGTGCCAGTAGACAGGGGGCAAGGGCAGATACGCAGTATTTT. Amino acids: CASRQGARADTQYF.

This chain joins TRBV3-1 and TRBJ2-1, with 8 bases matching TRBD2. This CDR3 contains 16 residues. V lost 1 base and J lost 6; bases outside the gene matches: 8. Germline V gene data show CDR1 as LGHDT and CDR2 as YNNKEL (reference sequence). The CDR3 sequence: CASSQVERGFLNEQFF. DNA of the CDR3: TGTGCCAGCAGCCAAGTAGAGCGGGGGTTCCTCAATGAGCAGTTCTTC.

DNA for the CDR3: TGTGCCAGCAGTTACCCGGACTCCCGGGGCGCGTACGAGCAGTACTTC. It translates to CASSYPDSRGAYEQYF. The chain has TRBV6-6 and TRBJ2-7; either TRBD1 or TRBD2 may fit D (5 bases each). Looked up from germline, CDR1 is MNHNY and CDR2 is SVGAGI (reference sequence). Trimming pared 2 bases from V and 4 bases from J, leaving 18 bases between. The CDR3 spans 16 residues.

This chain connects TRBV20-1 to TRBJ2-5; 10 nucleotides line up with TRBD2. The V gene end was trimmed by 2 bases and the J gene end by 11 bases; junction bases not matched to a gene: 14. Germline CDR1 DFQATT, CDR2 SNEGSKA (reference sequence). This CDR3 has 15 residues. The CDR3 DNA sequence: TGCAGTGCTAGATCCACCGGACTAGCGGCCAATGAGCAGTACTTC. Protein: CSARSTGLAANEQYF.

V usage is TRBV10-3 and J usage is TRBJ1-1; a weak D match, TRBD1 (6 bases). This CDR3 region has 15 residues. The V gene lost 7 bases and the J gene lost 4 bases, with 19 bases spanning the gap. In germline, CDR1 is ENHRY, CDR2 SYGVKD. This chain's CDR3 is CAITKSAGAGTEAFF. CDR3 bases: TGTGCCATCACCAAATCCGCAGGGGCGGGCACTGAAGCTTTCTTT.

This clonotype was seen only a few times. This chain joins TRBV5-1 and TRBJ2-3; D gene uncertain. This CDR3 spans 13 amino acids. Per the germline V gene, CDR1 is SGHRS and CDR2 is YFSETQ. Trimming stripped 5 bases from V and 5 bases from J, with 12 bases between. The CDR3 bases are TGCGCCAGCAGAATAAGGGTCGGAGATACGCAGTATTTT. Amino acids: CASRIRVGDTQYF.

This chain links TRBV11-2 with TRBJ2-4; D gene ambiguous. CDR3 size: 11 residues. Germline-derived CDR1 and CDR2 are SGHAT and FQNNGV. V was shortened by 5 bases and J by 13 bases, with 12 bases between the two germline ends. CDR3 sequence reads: CASSPRTAQYF. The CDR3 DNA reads TGTGCCAGCAGCCCGCGGACGGCGCAGTACTTC.

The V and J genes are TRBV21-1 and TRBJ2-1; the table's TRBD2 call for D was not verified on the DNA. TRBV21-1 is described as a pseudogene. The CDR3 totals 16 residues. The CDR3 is CASSPLLAGGDDEKFF. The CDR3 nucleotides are TGTGCCAGCAGCCCACTACTAGCGGGAGGGGACGATGAGAAGTTCTTC.

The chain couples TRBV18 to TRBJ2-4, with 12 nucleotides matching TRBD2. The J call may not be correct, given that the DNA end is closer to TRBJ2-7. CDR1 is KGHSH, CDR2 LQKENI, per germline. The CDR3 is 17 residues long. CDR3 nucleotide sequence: TGTGCCAGCTCACCAATCCCGGGACTAGCGGGCCTCTACGAGCAGTACTTC. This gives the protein CASSPIPGLAGLYEQYF.

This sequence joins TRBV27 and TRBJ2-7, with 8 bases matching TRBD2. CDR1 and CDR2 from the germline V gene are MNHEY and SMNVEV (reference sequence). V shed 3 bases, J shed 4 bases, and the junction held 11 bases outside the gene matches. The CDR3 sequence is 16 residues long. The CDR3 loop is CASSFRLARGPYEQYF. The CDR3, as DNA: TGTGCCAGCAGTTTCCGACTAGCGCGTGGCCCTTACGAGCAGTACTTC.

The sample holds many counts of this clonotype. Written as DNA, the CDR3 is TGCAGTGCTGTGACGACAGGGATGTTGAACAATGAGCAGTTCTTC. It specifies CSAVTTGMLNNEQFF. The chain links TRBV20-1 to TRBJ2-1; 7 nucleotides align to TRBD1. The germline V gene encodes CDR1 DFQATT and CDR2 SNEGSKA (reference sequence). The CDR3 loop spans 15 amino acids. The V gene end was trimmed by 5 bases and the J gene end by 5 bases; junction bases not matched to a gene: 12.

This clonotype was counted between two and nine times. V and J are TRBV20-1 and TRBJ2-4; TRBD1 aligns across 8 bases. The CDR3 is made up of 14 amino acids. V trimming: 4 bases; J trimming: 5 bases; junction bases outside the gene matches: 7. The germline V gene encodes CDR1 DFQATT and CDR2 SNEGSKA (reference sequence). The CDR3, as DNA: TGCAGTGCTATGCCCGACAGGGGCGAAAACATTCAGTACTTC. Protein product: CSAMPDRGENIQYF.

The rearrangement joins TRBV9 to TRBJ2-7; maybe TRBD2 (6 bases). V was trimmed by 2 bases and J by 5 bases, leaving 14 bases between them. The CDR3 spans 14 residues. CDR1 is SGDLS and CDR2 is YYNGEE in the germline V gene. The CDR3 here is CASSVHGRGDEQYF. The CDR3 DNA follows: TGTGCCAGCAGCGTCCACGGGAGAGGTGACGAGCAGTACTTC.

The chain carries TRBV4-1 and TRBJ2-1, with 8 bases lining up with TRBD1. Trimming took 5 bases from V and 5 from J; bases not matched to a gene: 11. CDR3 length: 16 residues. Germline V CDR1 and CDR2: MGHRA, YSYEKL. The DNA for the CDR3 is TGCGCCAGCAGCACCCCCGACAGGGGTGTAAACAATGAGCAGTTCTTC. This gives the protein CASSTPDRGVNNEQFF.

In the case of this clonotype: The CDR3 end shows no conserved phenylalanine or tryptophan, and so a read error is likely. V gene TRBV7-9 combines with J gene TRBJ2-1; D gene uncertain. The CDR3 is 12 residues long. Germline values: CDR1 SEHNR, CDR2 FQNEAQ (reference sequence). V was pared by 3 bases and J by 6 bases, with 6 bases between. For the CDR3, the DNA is TGTGCCAGCAGCTTTTCGATCAATGAGCAGTTCGTC. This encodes CASSFSINEQFV.

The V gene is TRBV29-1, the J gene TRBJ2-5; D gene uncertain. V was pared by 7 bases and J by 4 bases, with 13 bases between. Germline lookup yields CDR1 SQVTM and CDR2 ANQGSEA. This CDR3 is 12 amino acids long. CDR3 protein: CSAPLGGETQYF. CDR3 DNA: TGCAGCGCCCCTTTGGGTGGAGAGACCCAGTACTTC. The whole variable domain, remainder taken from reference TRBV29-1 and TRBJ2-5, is SAVISQKPSRDICQRGTSLTIQCQVDSQVTMMFWYRQQPGQSLTLIATANQGSEATYESGFVIDKFPISRPNLTFSTLTVSNMSPEDSSIYLCSAPLGGETQYFGPGTRLLVL.

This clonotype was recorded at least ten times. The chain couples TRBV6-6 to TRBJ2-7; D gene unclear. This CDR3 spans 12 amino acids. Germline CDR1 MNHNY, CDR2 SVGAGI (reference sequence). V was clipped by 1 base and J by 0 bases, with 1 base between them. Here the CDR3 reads CASSYYSYEQYF. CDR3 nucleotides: TGTGCCAGCAGTTACTACTCCTACGAGCAGTACTTC.